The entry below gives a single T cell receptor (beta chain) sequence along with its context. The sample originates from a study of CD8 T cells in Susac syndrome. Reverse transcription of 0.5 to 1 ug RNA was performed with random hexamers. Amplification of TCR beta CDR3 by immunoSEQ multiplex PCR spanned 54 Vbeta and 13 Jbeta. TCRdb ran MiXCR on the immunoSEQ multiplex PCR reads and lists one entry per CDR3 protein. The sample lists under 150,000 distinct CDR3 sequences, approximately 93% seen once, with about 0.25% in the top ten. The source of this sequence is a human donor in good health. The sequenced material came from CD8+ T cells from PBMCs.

The CDR3 bases are TGCAGCGTTGAAGAGGGCCCTGATGAAAACATTCAGTACTTC. It specifies CSVEEGPDENIQYF. V usage is TRBV29-1 and J usage is TRBJ2-4; no definite D call. From germline, CDR1 is SQVTM and CDR2 ANQGSEA. Trimming shortened V by 0 bases and J by 5 bases, and 11 bases separated the two germline ends. The CDR3 contains 14 residues.